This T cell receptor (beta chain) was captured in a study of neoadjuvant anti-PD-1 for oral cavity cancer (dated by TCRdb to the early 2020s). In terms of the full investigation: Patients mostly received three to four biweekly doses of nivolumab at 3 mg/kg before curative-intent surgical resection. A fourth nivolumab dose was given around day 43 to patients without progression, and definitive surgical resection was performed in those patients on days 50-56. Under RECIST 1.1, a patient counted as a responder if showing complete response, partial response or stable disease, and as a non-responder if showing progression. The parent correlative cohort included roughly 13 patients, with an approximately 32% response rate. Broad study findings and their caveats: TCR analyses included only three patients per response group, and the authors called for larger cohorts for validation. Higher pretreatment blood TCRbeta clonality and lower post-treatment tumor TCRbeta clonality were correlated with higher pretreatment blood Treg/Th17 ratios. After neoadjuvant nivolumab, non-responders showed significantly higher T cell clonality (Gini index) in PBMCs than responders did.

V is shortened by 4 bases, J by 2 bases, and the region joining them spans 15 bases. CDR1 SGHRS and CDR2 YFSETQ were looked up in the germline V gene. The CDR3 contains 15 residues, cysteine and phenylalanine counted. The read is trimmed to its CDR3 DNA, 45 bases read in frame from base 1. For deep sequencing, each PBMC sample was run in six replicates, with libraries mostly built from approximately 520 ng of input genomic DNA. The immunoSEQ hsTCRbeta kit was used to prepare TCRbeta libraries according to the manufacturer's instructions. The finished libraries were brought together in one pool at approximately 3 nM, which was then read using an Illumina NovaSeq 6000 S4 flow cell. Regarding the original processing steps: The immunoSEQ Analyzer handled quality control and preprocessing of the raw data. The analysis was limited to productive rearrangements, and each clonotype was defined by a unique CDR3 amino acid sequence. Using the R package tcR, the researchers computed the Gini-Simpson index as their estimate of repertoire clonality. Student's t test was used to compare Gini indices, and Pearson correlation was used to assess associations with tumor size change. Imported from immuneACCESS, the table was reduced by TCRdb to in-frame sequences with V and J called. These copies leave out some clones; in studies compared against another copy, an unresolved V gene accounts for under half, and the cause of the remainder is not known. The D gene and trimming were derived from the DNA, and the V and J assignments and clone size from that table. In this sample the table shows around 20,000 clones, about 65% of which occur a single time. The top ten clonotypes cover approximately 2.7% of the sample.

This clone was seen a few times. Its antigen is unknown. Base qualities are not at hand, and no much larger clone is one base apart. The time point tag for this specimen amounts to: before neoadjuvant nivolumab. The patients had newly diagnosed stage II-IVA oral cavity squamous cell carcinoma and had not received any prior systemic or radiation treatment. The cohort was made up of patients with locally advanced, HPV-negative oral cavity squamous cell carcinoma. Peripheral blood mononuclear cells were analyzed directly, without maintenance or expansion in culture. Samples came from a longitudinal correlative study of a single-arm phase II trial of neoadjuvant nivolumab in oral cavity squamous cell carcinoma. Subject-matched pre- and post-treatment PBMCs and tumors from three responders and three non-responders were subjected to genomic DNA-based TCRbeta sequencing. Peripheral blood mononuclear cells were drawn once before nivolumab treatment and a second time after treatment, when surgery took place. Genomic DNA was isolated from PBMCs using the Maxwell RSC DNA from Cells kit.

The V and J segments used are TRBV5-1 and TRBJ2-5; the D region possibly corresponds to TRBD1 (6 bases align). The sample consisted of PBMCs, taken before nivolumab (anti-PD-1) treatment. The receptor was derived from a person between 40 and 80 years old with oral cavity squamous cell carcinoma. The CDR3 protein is CASSLGHPMQETQYF. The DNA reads TGCGCCAGCAGCCTGGGACACCCTATGCAAGAGACCCAGTACTTC.